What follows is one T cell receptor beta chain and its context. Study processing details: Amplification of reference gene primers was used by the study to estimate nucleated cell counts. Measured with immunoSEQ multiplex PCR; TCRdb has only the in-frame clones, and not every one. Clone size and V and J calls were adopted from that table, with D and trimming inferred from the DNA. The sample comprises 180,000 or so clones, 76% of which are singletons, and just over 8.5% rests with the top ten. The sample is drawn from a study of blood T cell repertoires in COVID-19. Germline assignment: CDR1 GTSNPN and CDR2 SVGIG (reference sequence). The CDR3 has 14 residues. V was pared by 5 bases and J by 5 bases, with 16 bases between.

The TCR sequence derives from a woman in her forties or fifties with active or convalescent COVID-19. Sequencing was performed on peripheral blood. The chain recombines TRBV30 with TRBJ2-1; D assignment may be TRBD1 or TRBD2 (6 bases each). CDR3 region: CAWGGLFPNNEQFF. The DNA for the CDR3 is TGTGCCTGGGGGGGGCTATTTCCAAACAATGAGCAGTTCTTC.